This section outlines one T cell receptor (beta chain) sequence together with its context. Its antigen remains unknown. The authors loaded roughly 200 ng DNA, tens of thousands of T cell genomes, into sorted-subset replicate PCRs. Libraries were prepared by immunoSEQ multiplex PCR; TCRdb keeps only in-frame clonotypes and omits some of them. The profile shows fewer than 2.5 million clones, approximately 93% of them singletons. This specimen belongs to a study of shared clonotypes between healthy human individuals. General study points: Lower generation probabilities were found for non-shared clonotypes than for those shared by all four donors.

This clonotype was obtained from a young man in good health. Some clones in this sample may be carry-over from other donors' samples. The sample was naive CD4+ T cells from PBMCs. The subset was: CD45RA+ positively selected.

CDR3 in amino acids: CAISMDRRATDTQYF. The CDR3 nucleotides read TGTGCCATCAGTATGGACCGACGCGCCACAGATACGCAGTATTTT. V gene TRBV10-3 combines with J gene TRBJ2-3; D ambiguous. The germline CDR1 and CDR2 sequences are ENHRY and SYGVKD. The CDR3 runs 15 residues. Trimming shortened V by 5 bases and J by 2 bases, and 14 bases separated the two germline ends.